The 22 T cell receptor beta chains reported below all come from one sample, sequenced in a study of cytomegalovirus exposure and HLA in healthy donors. PCR was performed using 60 Vbeta and 13 Jbeta primers. TCRdb keeps only in-frame clones here, not all; method: immunoSEQ multiplex PCR. The sample table includes roughly 120,000 clones. Input material: PBMCs. These receptors all come from a man aged 18 to 30 in good health and CMV-seronegative.

This chain links TRBV5-5 with TRBJ1-1; D gene ambiguous. The CDR3 extends over 14 amino acids. V gave up 4 bases and J gave up 11 bases, with 21 bases separating them. Germline values: CDR1 SGHKS, CDR2 YYEKEE (reference sequence). The CDR3 coding sequence is TGTGCCAGCAGCCTCGGCCGGGGAGTAGAGACGGCTTTCTTT. This gives the protein CASSLGRGVETAFF. The entire variable domain, with the rest obtained from reference TRBV5-5 and TRBJ1-1, is as follows: DAGVTQSPTHLIKTRGQQVTLRCSPISGHKSVSWYQQVLGQGPQFIFQYYEKEERGRGNFPDRFSARQFPNYSSELNVNALLLGDSALYLCASSLGRGVETAFFGQGTRLTVV.

The chain combines TRBV9 with TRBJ1-1, with 8 bases identical to TRBD1. CDR3 length: 15 residues. V lost 4 bases to trimming and J lost 1 base; unmatched junction nucleotides: 6. Germline assignment: CDR1 SGDLS and CDR2 YYNGEE. The CDR3 DNA is TGTGCCAGCAGCCTAGGGACAGGTTGGAACACTGAAGCTTTCTTT. This codes for CASSLGTGWNTEAFF.

V usage is TRBV27 and J usage is TRBJ2-3, with 9 bases lining up with TRBD1. This CDR3 spans 19 amino acids. CDR1 MNHEY and CDR2 SMNVEV come from the germline V gene (reference sequence). V shed 5 bases and J 1 base; nucleotides not matched to a gene: 16. DNA of the CDR3: TGTGCCAGCAGTAATGACCTAAAACAGGGGGCCGATCGCACAGATACGCAGTATTTT. Translation: CASSNDLKQGADRTDTQYF.

The J gene is TRBJ2-7, the V gene TRBV6-1; 9 bases fit TRBD1. Germline V gene sequence: CDR1 MNHNS, CDR2 SASEGT. The CDR3 runs to 14 residues. After removal of 5 bases from V and 6 bases from J, the junction contained 8 bases not matched to a gene. CDR3 sequence (DNA): TGTGCCAGCAGTCCCGGGACAGGGTCCAGCGAGCAGTACTTC. It translates to CASSPGTGSSEQYF.

The V gene is TRBV29-1, the J gene TRBJ1-2; 8 bases line up with TRBD1. V was clipped by 6 bases and J by 7 bases; unmatched bases: 7. The germline gives CDR1 SQVTM, CDR2 ANQGSEA. The CDR3 is 12 amino acids. This chain's CDR3 is CSVKDRATGYTF. CDR3 nucleotides: TGCAGCGTGAAGGACAGGGCGACTGGCTACACCTTC.

The chain employs TRBV6-5 and TRBJ1-4, with TRBD1 matching 9 bases. This CDR3 has 14 residues. Trimming removed 6 bases from V and 7 bases from J; junction bases left unmatched: 6. Germline V gene lookup returns CDR1 MNHEY and CDR2 SVGAGI. CDR3 sequence (DNA): TGTGCCAGCAGGTCCGGGACAGGGTTTGAAAAACTGTTTTTT. This encodes CASRSGTGFEKLFF.

The chain is built from TRBV29-1 and TRBJ2-7; no clear D. V lost 0 bases and J 4 bases, leaving 7 bases between the germline ends. Germline V gene sequence: CDR1 SQVTM, CDR2 ANQGSEA. This CDR3 contains 12 residues. Here the CDR3 DNA reads TGCAGCGTTGAAGATCCAGGTTACGAGCAGTACTTC. This sequence encodes CSVEDPGYEQYF.

The J gene is TRBJ2-1, the V gene TRBV7-7; 11 bases are shared with TRBD2. J gave up 2 bases and V 6 bases, and 6 bases lay outside the gene matches. In germline, CDR1 is SSHAT, CDR2 FNYEAQ (reference sequence). The CDR3 contains 16 residues. The CDR3 DNA reads TGTGCCAGCAGTCCCATAGCGGGAGGGCCCTACAATGAGCAGTTCTTC. This encodes CASSPIAGGPYNEQFF.

About this clone: The CDR3 end shows no conserved phenylalanine or tryptophan, and so a read error is likely. No DNA is shown, since the ends of the CDR3 on it are uncertain; the CDR3 is the one TCRdb lists. V gene TRBV5-6 combines with J gene TRBJ1-2; the table's D call, TRBD1, has no DNA check behind it. Inclusive of both ends, the CDR3 amounts to 12 amino acids. Germline CDR1 SGHDT, CDR2 YYEEEE. This CDR3 is CASSLGQGSPWL.

V is TRBV4-2 and J is TRBJ2-3; D gene ambiguous. V lost 4 bases to trimming and J lost 0 bases, with 11 bases between them. CDR1 is LGHNA, CDR2 YNFKEQ, per germline. This CDR3 is 15 amino acids long. The CDR3 region has the DNA TGTGCCAGCAGCCCTACCTTAAGTAGCACAGATACGCAGTATTTT. It specifies CASSPTLSSTDTQYF.

J is TRBJ1-2 and V is TRBV5-6; maybe TRBD1 (5 bases). The germline V gene encodes CDR1 SGHDT and CDR2 YYEEEE. Trimming stripped 5 bases from V and 4 bases from J, with 18 bases between. The CDR3 is 15 amino acids. The CDR3 sequence: CASRSPGKTIYGYTF. In DNA, the CDR3 is TGTGCCAGCAGATCCCCAGGGAAGACAATCTATGGCTACACCTTC.

This sequence joins TRBV5-8 and TRBJ2-1, with 7 bases identical to TRBD2. CDR3 length: 12 residues. Germline assignment: CDR1 SGHTS and CDR2 YDEGEE. V lost 3 bases and J lost 6; bases outside the gene matches: 0. This chain's CDR3 is CASSSGGNEQFF. The CDR3, as DNA: TGTGCCAGCAGCTCGGGGGGCAATGAGCAGTTCTTC.

The rearrangement links TRBV6-5 to TRBJ2-5; TRBD2 matches at 7 bases. Germline loops: CDR1 MNHEY, CDR2 SVGAGI. The junction had 11 bases not matched to a gene; V was cut back by 2 bases and J by 8 bases. CDR3 size: 15 residues. The CDR3 DNA follows: TGTGCCAGCAGTTACCCAGGGAGGGGTGCCGTAACCCAGTACTTC. Protein sequence: CASSYPGRGAVTQYF.

In DNA form, the CDR3 reads TGTGCCAGCAGCCGGACAGTCACCGGGGAGCTGTTTTTT. Translating it yields CASSRTVTGELFF. The chain recombines TRBV13 with TRBJ2-2; possible D gene TRBD1, 6 bases. Trimming left V 5 bases short and J 4 bases short, with 8 bases between. Per the germline V gene, CDR1 is PRHDT and CDR2 is FYEKMQ (reference sequence). The CDR3 extends over 13 amino acids. The variable domain in full, with the rest retrieved from reference TRBV13 and TRBJ2-2, is AAGVIQSPRHLIKEKRETATLKCYPIPRHDTVYWYQQGPGQDPQFLISFYEKMQSDKGSIPDRFSAQQFSDYHSELNMSSLELGDSALYFCASSRTVTGELFFGEGSRLTVL.

The chain carries TRBV6-5 and TRBJ2-1, with 11 bases identical to TRBD2. Germline V gives CDR1 MNHEY, CDR2 SVGAGI. The CDR3 is 14 amino acids. V dropped 6 bases and J dropped 8; count of bases not matched to a gene: 6. CDR3 sequence reads: CASSTGTSGHEQFF. The DNA for the CDR3 is TGTGCCAGCAGCACAGGGACTAGCGGACATGAGCAGTTCTTC.

The genes are TRBV9 and TRBJ2-7; D might be TRBD2 (7 bases). Germline lookup yields CDR1 SGDLS and CDR2 YYNGEE. The V end lost 0 bases, the J end lost 9 bases, and 13 bases lay between the germline ends. This CDR3 has 13 residues. CDR3: CASSVGGGAGQYF. DNA of the CDR3: TGTGCCAGCAGCGTAGGGGGGGGCGCGGGGCAGTACTTC.

The chain joins TRBV27 to TRBJ1-5; D unclear. The CDR3 length is 15 residues. Germline V gene sequence: CDR1 MNHEY, CDR2 SMNVEV (reference sequence). V shed 8 bases and J shed 3 bases, with 17 bases lying between them. The CDR3 DNA is TGTGCCAGCGCCCTTTTAGGAGGAAACAATCAGCCCCAGCATTTT. It codes for CASALLGGNNQPQHF.

The chain couples TRBV7-8 to TRBJ2-3; 12 bases agree with TRBD1. The CDR3 is 15 residues long. V lost 5 bases to trimming and J lost 5 bases; unmatched junction nucleotides: 5. Per germline, CDR1 SGHVS and CDR2 FQNEAQ. Here the CDR3 DNA reads TGTGCCAGCAGCGAGGGGACAGGGGGCAAAGATACGCAGTATTTT. Translated, it gives CASSEGTGGKDTQYF.

V usage is TRBV6-5 and J usage is TRBJ2-1, with D perhaps matching TRBD2 (5 bases). The CDR3 sequence is 15 residues long. Per the germline V gene, CDR1 is MNHEY and CDR2 is SVGAGI. V was cut by 0 bases and J by 8 bases, with 14 bases left in between. The CDR3 is CASSYSGLAIDEQFF. In DNA, the CDR3 is TGTGCCAGCAGTTACTCGGGCCTAGCTATCGATGAGCAGTTCTTC.

Worth noting for this clone: The junction departs from the called germline gene at one end, perhaps through a read error. The rearrangement uses TRBV5-1 and TRBJ1-1, with a possible D match to TRBD1 (5 bases). The CDR3 runs to 13 residues. CDR1 is SGHRS and CDR2 is YFSETQ in the germline V gene. The CDR3 loop reads CASSLKGPWKGVF. In nucleotides, the CDR3 is TGCGCCAGCAGCTTGAAAGGACCTTGGAAAGGGGTCTTT.

For this clone: The sample has other DNA sequences that encode this CDR3 too. The rearrangement joins TRBV5-6 to TRBJ2-7; D is possibly TRBD1 (5 bases). Trimming cost V 0 bases and J 5 bases, with 12 bases left between them. The CDR3 is 14 amino acids. Looked up from germline, CDR1 is SGHDT and CDR2 is YYEEEE. The CDR3 nucleotides read TGTGCCAGCAGCTTGGCCTGGGGCGTGAACGAGCAGTACTTC. The encoded protein is CASSLAWGVNEQYF. The entire variable domain, with the rest obtained from reference TRBV5-6 and TRBJ2-7, is as follows: DAGVTQSPTHLIKTRGQQVTLRCSPKSGHDTVSWYQQALGQGPQFIFQYYEEEERQRGNFPDRFSGHQFPNYSSELNVNALLLGDSALYLCASSLAWGVNEQYFGPGTRLTVT.

The chain employs TRBV2 and TRBJ2-7; D call uncertain. The length of the CDR3 is 13 residues. Germline CDR1 reads SNHLY; CDR2 reads FYNNEI. Trimming cost V 6 bases and J 4 bases, with 13 bases left between them. The chain's CDR3 is CASSHKVLYEQYF. In DNA, the CDR3 is TGTGCCAGCAGCCACAAAGTGTTGTACGAGCAGTACTTC. Using reference TRBV2 and TRBJ2-7 for the parts outside the CDR3, the full variable domain is EPEVTQTPSHQVTQMGQEVILRCVPISNHLYFYWYRQILGQKVEFLVSFYNNEISEKSEIFDDQFSVERPDGSNFTLKIRSTKLEDSAMYFCASSHKVLYEQYFGPGTRLTVT.